This record looks at one T cell receptor beta chain sequence and its context. The V segment lost 4 bases and the J segment 1 base; nucleotides outside the gene matches: 4. Per germline, CDR1 SGHVS and CDR2 FQNEAQ. The CDR3 loop spans 15 amino acids. Participant-reported clinical history was the basis for cohort assignment. Resolution of symptoms, clearance, or two negative PCRs was present in recovered Cohort 3 donors. This entry belongs to a study of blood T cell repertoires in COVID-19. Study context: T cells, B-cell-depleted T cells, or PBMCs provided the cDNA or gDNA that served as material.

Methods used by the authors: Amplification of reference gene primers provided the estimated nucleated cell counts. Profiling relied on immunoSEQ multiplex PCR, and the TCRdb table lists in-frame clones only, not all of them. V, J and clone size were drawn from that table, and D and trimming were deduced from the DNA. The sample contains a few hundred thousand clones, 80% to 90% of which appear only once. The sample comprised PBMCs or T cells enriched from blood (not recorded which). The chain couples TRBV7-8 to TRBJ1-5; 7 nucleotides align to TRBD1. This sequence was found in a man aged 40-49 years who had recovered from COVID-19. This CDR3 is CASSSQGVSNQPQHF. CDR3 coding DNA: TGTGCCAGCAGCTCTCAGGGGGTGAGCAATCAGCCCCAGCATTTT.